Detailed here is one T cell receptor beta chain. The germline V gene has CDR1 LNHNV and CDR2 YYDKDF (reference sequence). The CDR3 is 15 residues long. V lost 0 bases and J 4 bases, leaving 13 bases between the germline ends. Primers included in the PCR were 60 Vbeta and 13 Jbeta primers. This table comes from immunoSEQ multiplex PCR, and its TCRdb copy is limited to in-frame clones, with some not included. The sample lists roughly 86,000 clones; roughly 60% were seen once. The data belong to a study of cytomegalovirus exposure and HLA in healthy donors. Sequenced input: PBMCs. This clonotype was obtained from a woman between 45 and 65 years old in good health and CMV-seropositive. The chain recombines TRBV15 with TRBJ2-7, with D tentatively TRBD1 (6 bases). The CDR3 sequence is CATSRDRDTQYEQYF. The CDR3 DNA follows: TGTGCCACCAGCAGAGATAGGGACACACAGTACGAGCAGTACTTC.